The rows below give T cell receptor beta chains drawn from one sample of a study of shared clonotypes between healthy human individuals. TCRdb keeps only in-frame clones here, not all; method: immunoSEQ multiplex PCR. The sample holds about 750,000 clones, approximately 92% seen once. Source material: naive CD8+ T cells sorted from blood. The source of these receptors is a man younger than 45 in good health. Both conserved end residues are part of each CDR3. D genes are given only for firm matches. Not every row has a clone size; where given, it reads once, few, many or a size class.

.	.	TRBJ2-3	TRBV27	CASSLQTPTDTQYF	TGTGCCAGCAGTTTGCAGACGCCAACAGATACGCAGTATTTT
.	.	TRBJ2-3	TRBV21-1	CASSYYYTQYF	TGTGCCAGCTCCTACTATTATACGCAGTATTTT
once	.	TRBJ2-1	TRBV13	CASSSMDYNEQFF	TGTGCCAGCAGCTCTATGGACTACAATGAGCAGTTCTTC
.	.	TRBJ2-7	TRBV11-2	CASSLTGWTYEQYF	TGTGCCAGCAGCTTAACAGGGTGGACCTACGAGCAGTACTTC
.	.	TRBJ2-7	TRBV5-6	CASSLSIGQRLF	TGTGCCAGCAGCTTGTCTATAGGACAGAGACTCTTC
.	TRBD1	TRBJ2-7	TRBV4-3	CASSQEWTGSSYEQYF	TGCGCCAGCAGCCAAGAGTGGACAGGGAGCTCCTACGAGCAGTACTTC
.	.	TRBJ2-7	TRBV7-9	CASSSTPYEQYF	TGTGCCAGCAGTAGTACCCCCTACGAGCAGTACTTC
.	.	TRBJ2-7	TRBV20-1	CSALSYEQYF	TGCAGTGCGCTATCCTACGAGCAGTACTTC
.	.	TRBJ1-2	TRBV5-5	CASSLDPGQSNYGYTF	TGTGCCAGCAGCTTGGATCCCGGACAGAGTAACTATGGCTACACCTTC
.	TRBD2	TRBJ2-2	TRBV7-6	CASSFGAGGPQSGELFF	TGTGCCAGCAGCTTCGGAGCGGGAGGGCCGCAATCCGGGGAGCTGTTTTTT
.	TRBD2	TRBJ2-3	TRBV6-1	CASSELRERRDTQYF	TGTGCCAGCAGTGAACTGCGGGAGAGAAGAGATACGCAGTATTTT
.	.	TRBJ2-3	TRBV7-2	CASSLKDYLRQYF	TGTGCCAGCAGCTTAAAGGACTACCTGCGGCAGTATTTT
.	.	TRBJ1-5	TRBV15	CATSRDKGNQPQHF	TGTGCCACCAGCAGAGATAAGGGCAATCAGCCCCAGCATTTT
.	.	TRBJ2-2	TRBV11-2	CASGRFDTGELFF	TGTGCCAGCGGGCGCTTCGACACCGGGGAGCTGTTTTTT
.	.	TRBJ1-1	TRBV7-9	CASSPPEAGALTEAFF	TGTGCCAGCAGCCCCCCGGAGGCAGGGGCGCTGACTGAAGCTTTCTTT
.	TRBD2	TRBJ2-7	TRBV7-2	CASSLVSLAGISYEQYF	TGTGCCAGCAGCTTAGTTAGCCTAGCGGGCATCTCCTACGAGCAGTACTTC
.	.	TRBJ2-7	TRBV11-2	CASSVRDTGYEQYF	TGTGCCAGCAGCGTCCGGGACACCGGTTACGAGCAGTACTTC
.	TRBD1	TRBJ2-1	TRBV9	CASSDPGQLNNEQFF	TGTGCCAGCAGCGACCCGGGACAGCTGAACAATGAGCAGTTCTTC
.	.	TRBJ2-2	TRBV7-9	CASTDFNNANTGELFF	TGTGCCAGCACCGACTTCAACAACGCGAACACCGGGGAGCTGTTTTTT
.	TRBD1	TRBJ2-3	TRBV4-2	CASSRTMTGERADTQYF	TGTGCCAGCAGCCGAACTATGACAGGGGAGAGGGCAGATACGCAGTATTTT
.	.	TRBJ2-5	TRBV27	CASSTLGWDETQYF	TGTGCCAGCAGTACATTGGGGTGGGACGAGACCCAGTACTTC
.	TRBD2	TRBJ2-1	TRBV29-1	CSVIGTSGTSYNEQFF	TGCAGCGTTATTGGGACTAGCGGGACCTCCTACAATGAGCAGTTCTTC
.	.	TRBJ2-1	TRBV11-2	CASSSFENGQGEQFF	TGTGCCAGCAGTAGTTTTGAGAATGGGCAGGGTGAGCAGTTCTTC
.	.	TRBJ2-7	TRBV11-3	CASSPYSTSSEQYF	TGTGCCAGCAGCCCATACTCTACTTCATCCGAGCAGTACTTC
.	.	TRBJ1-1	TRBV4-1	CASTRMAASKEAFF	TGCGCCAGCACCCGAATGGCTGCCAGCAAGGAAGCTTTCTTT
.	.	TRBJ1-1	TRBV7-9	CASSLGRTEAFF	TGTGCCAGCAGCTTAGGAAGGACTGAAGCTTTCTTT
.	TRBD2	TRBJ2-7	TRBV7-9	CASSFLTSGSYEQYF	TGTGCCAGCAGCTTCCTAACTAGCGGGAGTTACGAGCAGTACTTC
.	TRBD2	TRBJ2-7	TRBV7-6	CASSPGTSGNYEQYF	TGTGCCAGCAGCCCCGGGACTAGCGGGAACTACGAGCAGTACTTC
once	.	TRBJ2-7	TRBV7-6	CASSLYQGHTYEQYF	TGTGCCAGCAGCTTATATCAGGGTCACACCTACGAGCAGTACTTC
.	.	TRBJ2-1	TRBV7-3	CASSLGLAKYNEQFF	TGTGCCAGCAGCTTAGGGCTAGCGAAATACAATGAGCAGTTCTTC
.	TRBD2	TRBJ2-5	TRBV12-5	CARRRASGNETQYF	TGTGCTAGACGGAGGGCTAGCGGGAATGAGACCCAGTACTTC
.	TRBD1	TRBJ2-5	TRBV19	CASSMWTGDQETQYF	TGTGCCAGTAGTATGTGGACAGGAGATCAAGAGACCCAGTACTTC
.	TRBD2	TRBJ2-7	TRBV19	CASSMITGGSYEQYF	TGTGCCAGTAGTATGATTACGGGGGGTTCCTACGAGCAGTACTTC
once	TRBD2	TRBJ2-7	TRBV28	CASSWTGTSGNPSSYEQYF	TGTGCCAGCAGTTGGACCGGGACTAGCGGAAATCCCAGCTCCTACGAGCAGTACTTC
.	.	TRBJ2-1	TRBV4-1	CASSQQLSYNEQFF	TGCGCCAGCAGCCAACAGCTATCCTACAATGAGCAGTTCTTC
.	TRBD1	TRBJ1-5	TRBV7-2	CASRLTGEYQPQHF	TGTGCCAGCAGATTGACAGGGGAATATCAGCCCCAGCATTTT
.	TRBD2	TRBJ2-3	TRBV18	CASSPEDRREAPSTDTQYF	TGTGCCAGCTCACCAGAGGACCGGCGGGAGGCTCCTAGCACAGATACGCAGTATTTT
once	.	TRBJ2-1	TRBV6-5	CASSYSAVNEQFF	TGTGCCAGCAGTTACTCAGCAGTTAATGAGCAGTTCTTC
.	TRBD1	TRBJ1-2	TRBV6-5	CASSTTGGNGYTF	TGTGCCAGCAGTACAACAGGGGGCAATGGCTACACCTTC
.	.	TRBJ2-7	TRBV6-5	CASVGESYEQYF	TGTGCCAGCGTGGGGGAATCCTACGAGCAGTACTTC
.	.	TRBJ1-1	TRBV4-1	CASRRAEHTEAFF	TGCGCCAGCAGGCGGGCGGAACATACTGAAGCTTTCTTT
.	.	TRBJ1-5	TRBV2	CASSEFSIENTTPQHF	TGTGCCAGCAGTGAGTTCTCGATCGAGAATACAACTCCCCAGCATTTT
.	TRBD1	TRBJ2-3	TRBV9	CASSVAGRGHNPTDTQYF	TGTGCCAGCAGCGTAGCCGGCAGGGGGCATAATCCCACAGATACGCAGTATTTT
.	TRBD1	TRBJ2-1	TRBV29-1	CSVEGSQGQGYNEQFF	TGCAGCGTAGAAGGCAGTCAGGGACAGGGATACAATGAGCAGTTCTTC
.	.	TRBJ2-1	TRBV5-1	CASSPLMAGRDEQFF	TGCGCCAGCAGCCCCCTGATGGCCGGTCGGGATGAGCAGTTCTTC
.	.	TRBJ1-4	TRBV18	CASSPFTREYVTATNEKLFF	TGTGCCAGCTCACCATTTACAAGGGAATACGTGACTGCAACTAATGAAAAACTGTTTTTT
.	.	TRBJ1-5	TRBV7-8	CASSLEPDHSNQPQHF	TGTGCCAGCAGCTTAGAGCCAGACCATAGCAATCAGCCCCAGCATTTT
.	.	TRBJ2-3	TRBV30	CAWRRATDTQYF	TGTGCCTGGAGAAGAGCAACAGATACGCAGTATTTT
.	.	TRBJ2-2	TRBV7-8	CAKLLITGELFF	TGTGCCAAATTGTTAATCACCGGGGAGCTGTTTTTT
few	TRBD2	TRBJ2-1	TRBV4-2	CASSQEQGAGLWGEQFF	TGTGCCAGCAGCCAAGAACAAGGAGCGGGGCTCTGGGGAGAGCAGTTCTTC
.	.	TRBJ1-1	TRBV27	CASSLGAKTEAFF	TGTGCCAGCAGTCTGGGGGCGAAGACTGAAGCTTTCTTT